This is a list of T cell receptor beta chains from one sample in a study of cytomegalovirus exposure and HLA in healthy donors. Profiled with immunoSEQ multiplex PCR; TCRdb holds only in-frame clones, not every one. Of about 170,000 clones listed, around 80% are singletons. The sample consisted of PBMCs. The source is a woman under 30 in good health and CMV-seronegative. Each CDR3 is given with its conserved first and last residue. A D gene is named only where the DNA matches it firmly. Only part of the rows carry a size: once, few, many, or a class if the clone is expanded.

size: -
D: TRBD2
J: TRBJ2-7
V: TRBV27
DNA: TGTGCCAGCACCCCACTAGCTCGCGGGAGGGCCCACGAGCAGTACTTC
CDR3: CASTPLARGRAHEQYF

size: -
D: TRBD1
J: TRBJ2-7
V: TRBV18
DNA: TGTGCCAGCGCCCCGGGACAGGGATTTTTCTACGAGCAGTACTTC
CDR3: CASAPGQGFFYEQYF

size: few
D: -
J: TRBJ1-4
V: TRBV29-1
DNA: TGCAGCATTTCGGACAGCGCAACTAATGAAAAACTGTTTTTT
CDR3: CSISDSATNEKLFF

size: -
D: TRBD1
J: TRBJ1-2
V: TRBV2
DNA: TGTGCCAGCAGACAGGGGTATGATGGCTACACCTTC
CDR3: CASRQGYDGYTF

size: -
D: -
J: TRBJ1-3
V: TRBV6-5
DNA: TGTGCCAGCAGTTACTCCGGCGGGGGAAACACCATATATTTT
CDR3: CASSYSGGGNTIYF

size: once
D: -
J: TRBJ1-3
V: TRBV10-3
DNA: TGTGCCATCAGTGAGGGGCAGCCTGGAAACACCATATATTTT
CDR3: CAISEGQPGNTIYF

size: once
D: TRBD1
J: TRBJ1-2
V: TRBV19
DNA: TGTGCCAGTAGTATCCCCTGGACAGGTTATGGCTACACCTTC
CDR3: CASSIPWTGYGYTF

size: once
D: -
J: TRBJ2-1
V: TRBV5-1
DNA: TGCGCCAGCAGCTTCTTATCTAGCCGAATTCGCAATGAGCAGTTCTTC
CDR3: CASSFLSSRIRNEQFF

size: -
D: -
J: TRBJ2-7
V: TRBV5-1
DNA: TGCGCCAGCGAGATAGGAGGAACATCCTACGAGCAGTACTTC
CDR3: CASEIGGTSYEQYF

size: -
D: -
J: TRBJ2-3
V: TRBV6-5
DNA: TGTGCCAGCAGATTGACAGACACAGATACGCAGTATTTT
CDR3: CASRLTDTDTQYF

size: -
D: TRBD1
J: TRBJ2-7
V: TRBV2
DNA: TGTGCCAGCAGAGGCCAAGGGGGCTCTGGGGAGCAGTACTTC
CDR3: CASRGQGGSGEQYF

size: -
D: TRBD2
J: TRBJ2-2
V: TRBV5-4
DNA: TGTGCCAGCAGCGCTGGGACTAGCGGGTCCACCGGGGAGCTGTTTTTT
CDR3: CASSAGTSGSTGELFF

size: -
D: TRBD2
J: TRBJ2-3
V: TRBV11-2
DNA: TGTGCCAGCAGCTTAGATAGCGGGAGAACAGATACGCAGTATTTT
CDR3: CASSLDSGRTDTQYF

size: -
D: -
J: TRBJ2-3
V: TRBV9
DNA: TGTGCCAGCAGCTTGGCCCCTAGCGTGGATACGCAGTATTTT
CDR3: CASSLAPSVDTQYF

size: few
D: -
J: TRBJ1-1
V: TRBV7-9
DNA: TGTGCCAGCAGCCGGGATGGGAACACTGAAGCTTTCTTT
CDR3: CASSRDGNTEAFF

size: -
D: -
J: TRBJ1-5
V: TRBV2
DNA: TGTGCCAGCACCTCACTGAAAGCAAGCGGCAATCAGCCCCAGCATTTT
CDR3: CASTSLKASGNQPQHF

size: -
D: -
J: TRBJ2-6
V: TRBV7-8
DNA: TGTGCCAGCAGCGGCAGGGTTGGGGCCAACGTCCTGACTTTC
CDR3: CASSGRVGANVLTF

size: -
D: TRBD1
J: TRBJ1-5
V: TRBV29-1
DNA: TGCAGCGTTGCTGGGACAGGGGGCGAATTGGGCAATCAGCCCCAGCATTTT
CDR3: CSVAGTGGELGNQPQHF

size: -
D: -
J: TRBJ2-7
V: TRBV19
DNA: TGTGCCAGTAGACCTAGCAGCTCCTACGAGCAGTACTTC
CDR3: CASRPSSSYEQYF

size: -
D: -
J: TRBJ1-1
V: TRBV5-1
DNA: TGCGCCAGCAGCTTCCGAGAGACAGGGAACACTGAAGCTTTCTTT
CDR3: CASSFRETGNTEAFF

size: -
D: TRBD1
J: TRBJ1-1
V: TRBV27
DNA: TGTGCCAGCAGTTTATTTCGACCAGGCGGACAGGGCGGCACTGAAGCTTTCTTT
CDR3: CASSLFRPGGQGGTEAFF

size: -
D: -
J: TRBJ2-7
V: TRBV7-2
DNA: TGTGCCAGCAGCTTAGGGGGGACTTCATCCGAGCAGTACTTC
CDR3: CASSLGGTSSEQYF